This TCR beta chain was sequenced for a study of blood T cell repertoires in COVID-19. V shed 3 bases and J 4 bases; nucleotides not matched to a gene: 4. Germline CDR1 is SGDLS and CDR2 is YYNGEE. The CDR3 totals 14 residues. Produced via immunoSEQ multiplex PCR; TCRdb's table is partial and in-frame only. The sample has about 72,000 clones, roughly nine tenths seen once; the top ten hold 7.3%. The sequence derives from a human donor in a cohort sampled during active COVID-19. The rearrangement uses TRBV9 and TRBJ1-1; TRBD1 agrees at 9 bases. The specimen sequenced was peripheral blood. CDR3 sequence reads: CASSEQGAGTEAFF. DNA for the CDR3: TGTGCCAGCAGCGAACAGGGGGCGGGCACTGAAGCTTTCTTT.